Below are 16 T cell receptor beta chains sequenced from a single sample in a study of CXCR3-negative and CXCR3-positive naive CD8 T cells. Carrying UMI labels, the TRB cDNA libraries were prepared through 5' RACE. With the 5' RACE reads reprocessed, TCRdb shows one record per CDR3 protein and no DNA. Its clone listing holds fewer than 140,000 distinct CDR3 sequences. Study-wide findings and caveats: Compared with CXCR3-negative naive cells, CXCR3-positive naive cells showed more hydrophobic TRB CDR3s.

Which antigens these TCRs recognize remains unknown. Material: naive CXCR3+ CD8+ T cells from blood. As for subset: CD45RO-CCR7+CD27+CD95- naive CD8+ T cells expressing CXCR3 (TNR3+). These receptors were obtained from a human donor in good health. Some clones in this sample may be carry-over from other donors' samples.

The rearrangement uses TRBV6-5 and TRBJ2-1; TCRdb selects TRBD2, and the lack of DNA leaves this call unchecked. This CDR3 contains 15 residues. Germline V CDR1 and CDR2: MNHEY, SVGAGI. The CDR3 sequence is CASSPSRGGANEQFF.

The CDR3 loop reads CSVAGAQPQHF. V gene TRBV29-1 combines with J gene TRBJ1-5; the D gene TCRdb calls, TRBD1, cannot be checked with no DNA. The CDR3 totals 11 residues. Germline values: CDR1 SQVTM, CDR2 ANQGSEA.

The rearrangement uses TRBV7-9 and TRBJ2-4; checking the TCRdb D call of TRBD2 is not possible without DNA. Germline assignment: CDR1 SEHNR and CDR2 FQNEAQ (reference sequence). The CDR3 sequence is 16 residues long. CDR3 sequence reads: CASSRPGGGAKNIQYF.

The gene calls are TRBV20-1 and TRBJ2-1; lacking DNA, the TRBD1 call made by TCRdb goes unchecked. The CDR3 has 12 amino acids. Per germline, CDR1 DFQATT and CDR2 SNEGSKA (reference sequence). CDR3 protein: CSATGVYNEQFF.

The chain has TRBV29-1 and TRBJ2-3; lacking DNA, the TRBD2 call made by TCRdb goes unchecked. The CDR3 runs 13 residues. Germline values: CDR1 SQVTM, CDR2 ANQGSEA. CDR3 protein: CSVEVRRADTQYF.

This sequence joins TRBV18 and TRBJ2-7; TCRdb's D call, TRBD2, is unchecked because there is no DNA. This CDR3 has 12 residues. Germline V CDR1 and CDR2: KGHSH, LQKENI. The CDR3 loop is CASQDGGGEQYF.

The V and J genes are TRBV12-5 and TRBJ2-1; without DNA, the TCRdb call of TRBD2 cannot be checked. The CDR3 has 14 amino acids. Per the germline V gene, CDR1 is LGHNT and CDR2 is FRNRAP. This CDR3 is CASGFGGRYNEQFF.

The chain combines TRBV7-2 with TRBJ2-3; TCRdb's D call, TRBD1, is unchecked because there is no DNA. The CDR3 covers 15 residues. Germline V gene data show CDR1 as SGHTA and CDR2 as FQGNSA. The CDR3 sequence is CASRGTSFPTDTQYF.

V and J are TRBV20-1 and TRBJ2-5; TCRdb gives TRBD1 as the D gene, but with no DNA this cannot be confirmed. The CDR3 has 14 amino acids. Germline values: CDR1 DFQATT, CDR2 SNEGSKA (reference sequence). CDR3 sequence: CSARTYREQETQYF.

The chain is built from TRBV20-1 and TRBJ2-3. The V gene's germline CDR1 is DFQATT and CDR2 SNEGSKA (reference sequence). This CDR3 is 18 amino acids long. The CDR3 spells CSASRWDTEKKHTDTQYF.

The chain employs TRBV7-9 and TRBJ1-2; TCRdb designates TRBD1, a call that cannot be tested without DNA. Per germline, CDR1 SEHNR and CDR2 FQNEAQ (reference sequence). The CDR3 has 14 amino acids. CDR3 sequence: CASSPPRGVYGYTF.

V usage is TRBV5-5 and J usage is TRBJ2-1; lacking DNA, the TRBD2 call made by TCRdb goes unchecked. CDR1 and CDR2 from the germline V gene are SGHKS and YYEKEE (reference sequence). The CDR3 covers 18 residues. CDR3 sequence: CASSSVRAGGLPYNEQFF.

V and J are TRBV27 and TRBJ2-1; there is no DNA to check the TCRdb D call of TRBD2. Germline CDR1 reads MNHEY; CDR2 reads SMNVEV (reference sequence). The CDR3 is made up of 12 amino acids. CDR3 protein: CASSPSHNEQFF.

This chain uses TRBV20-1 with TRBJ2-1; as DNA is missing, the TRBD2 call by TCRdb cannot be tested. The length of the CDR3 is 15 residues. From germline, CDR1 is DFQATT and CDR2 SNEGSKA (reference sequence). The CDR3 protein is CSARPLAGVGNEQFF.

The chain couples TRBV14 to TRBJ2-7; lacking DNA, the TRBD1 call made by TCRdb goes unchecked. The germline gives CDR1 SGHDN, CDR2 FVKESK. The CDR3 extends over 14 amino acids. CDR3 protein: CASSFRDSYYEQYF.

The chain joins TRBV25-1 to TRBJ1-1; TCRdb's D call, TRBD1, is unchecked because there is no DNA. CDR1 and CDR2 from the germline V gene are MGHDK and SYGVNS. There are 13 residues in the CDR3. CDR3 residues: CASSDPSDTEAFF.